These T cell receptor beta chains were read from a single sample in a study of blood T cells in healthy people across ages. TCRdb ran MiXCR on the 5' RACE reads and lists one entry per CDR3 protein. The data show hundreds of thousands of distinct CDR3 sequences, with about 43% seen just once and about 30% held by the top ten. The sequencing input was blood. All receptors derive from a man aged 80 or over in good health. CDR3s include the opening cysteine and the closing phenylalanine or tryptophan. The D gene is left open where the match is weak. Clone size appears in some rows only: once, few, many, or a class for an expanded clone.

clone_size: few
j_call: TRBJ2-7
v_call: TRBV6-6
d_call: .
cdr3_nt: TGTGCCAGCAGTGACAGGGAGGACACCAACGAGCAGTACTTC
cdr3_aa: CASSDREDTNEQYF

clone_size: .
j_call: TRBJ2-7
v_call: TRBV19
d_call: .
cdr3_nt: TGTGCCAGTAGTACGGTGAATGAGCAGTACTTC
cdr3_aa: CASSTVNEQYF

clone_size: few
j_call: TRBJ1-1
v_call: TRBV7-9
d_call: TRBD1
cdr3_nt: TGTGCCAGCAGCTCAGGACAGGTGAACACTGAAGCTTTCTTT
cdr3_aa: CASSSGQVNTEAFF

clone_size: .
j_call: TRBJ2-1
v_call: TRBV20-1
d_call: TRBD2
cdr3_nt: TGCAGTGCTAGAGCGGGAGGAACCTACAATGAGCAGTTCTTC
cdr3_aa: CSARAGGTYNEQFF

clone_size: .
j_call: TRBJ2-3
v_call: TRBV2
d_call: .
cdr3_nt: .
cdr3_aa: CASSVASGAWEYF

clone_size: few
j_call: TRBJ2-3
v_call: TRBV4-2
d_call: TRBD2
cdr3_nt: TGTGCCAGCAGCAGCCCGGGGGGGCGAGCTGCAGATACGCAGTATTTT
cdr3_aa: CASSSPGGRAADTQYF

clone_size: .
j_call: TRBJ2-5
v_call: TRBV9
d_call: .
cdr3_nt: TGTGCCAGCAGCTTCAGGGACACCGACAAGACCCAGTACTTC
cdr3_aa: CASSFRDTDKTQYF

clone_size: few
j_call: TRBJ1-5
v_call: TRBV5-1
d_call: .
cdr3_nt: TGCGCCAGCGTTTCCGGTCTCAAGGGCAATCAGCCCCAGCATTTT
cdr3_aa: CASVSGLKGNQPQHF

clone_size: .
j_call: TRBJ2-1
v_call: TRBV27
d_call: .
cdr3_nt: TGTGCCAGCAGTTTTGATCTTGGAGCGGGTGAGCAGTTCTTC
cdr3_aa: CASSFDLGAGEQFF

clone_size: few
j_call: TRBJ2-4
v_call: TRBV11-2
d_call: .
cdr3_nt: TGTGCCAGCAGCTTACCCAGTAGGGACATTCAGTACTTC
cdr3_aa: CASSLPSRDIQYF

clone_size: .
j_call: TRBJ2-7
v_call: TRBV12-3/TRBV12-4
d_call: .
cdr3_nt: TGTGCCAGCAGTCCCATTGCGGGACTTCTAACCTACGAGCAGTACTTC
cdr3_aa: CASSPIAGLLTYEQYF

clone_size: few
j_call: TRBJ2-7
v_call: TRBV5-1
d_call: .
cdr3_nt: TGCGCCAGCAGCTTGAAGGACATCACCTACGAGCAGTACTTC
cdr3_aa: CASSLKDITYEQYF

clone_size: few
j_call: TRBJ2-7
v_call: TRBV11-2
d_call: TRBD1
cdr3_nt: TGTGCCAGCAGCCCAATGGGACAGGGGGACGAGCAGTACTTC
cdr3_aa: CASSPMGQGDEQYF

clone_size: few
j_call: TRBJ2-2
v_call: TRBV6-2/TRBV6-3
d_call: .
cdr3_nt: TGTGCCAGCAGAGGGGGACCCACCGGGGAGCTGTTTTTT
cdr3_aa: CASRGGPTGELFF

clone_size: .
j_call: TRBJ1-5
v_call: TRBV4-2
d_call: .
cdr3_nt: TGTGCCAGCAGCCAGACCCAGGGTCAGCCCCAGCATTTT
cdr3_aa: CASSQTQGQPQHF

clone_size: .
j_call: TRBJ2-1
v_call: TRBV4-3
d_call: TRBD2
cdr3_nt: TGCGCCAGCAGCCTCCTTGAGCGGGACGAGCAGTTCTTC
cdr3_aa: CASSLLERDEQFF

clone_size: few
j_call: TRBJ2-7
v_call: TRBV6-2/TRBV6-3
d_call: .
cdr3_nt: TGTGCCAGCAGCCCGATACAGAACGAGCAGTACTTC
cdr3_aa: CASSPIQNEQYF

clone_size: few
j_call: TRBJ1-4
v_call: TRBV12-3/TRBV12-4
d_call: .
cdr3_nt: TGTGCCAGCAGCCGAGCGACGGTTTCTAATGAAAAACTGTTTTTT
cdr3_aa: CASSRATVSNEKLFF

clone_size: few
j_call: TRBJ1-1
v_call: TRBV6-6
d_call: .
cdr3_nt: TGTGCCAGCAGTTACCCACAGGGCCAGAACACTGAAGCTTTCTTT
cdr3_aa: CASSYPQGQNTEAFF

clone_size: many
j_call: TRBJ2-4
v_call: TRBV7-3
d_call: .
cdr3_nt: TGTGCCAGCAGCCCCCCGTCGGGGCGAGGAAACATTCAGTACTTC
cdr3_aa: CASSPPSGRGNIQYF

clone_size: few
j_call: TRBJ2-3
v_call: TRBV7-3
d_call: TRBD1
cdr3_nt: TGTGCCAGCAGCTTAGGGGACAGGGGTCCTCGCACAGATACGCAGTATTTT
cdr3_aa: CASSLGDRGPRTDTQYF

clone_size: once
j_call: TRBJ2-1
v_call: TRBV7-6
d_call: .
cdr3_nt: TGTGCCAGCAGCTTAGGACAGGGAGGGGGGGAGCAGTTCTTC
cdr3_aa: CASSLGQGGGEQFF

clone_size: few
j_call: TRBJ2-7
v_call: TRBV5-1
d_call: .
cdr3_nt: TGCGCCAGCAGGATTACAATCACAGGACAGACGGCCGATTACGAGCAGTACTTC
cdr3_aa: CASRITITGQTADYEQYF

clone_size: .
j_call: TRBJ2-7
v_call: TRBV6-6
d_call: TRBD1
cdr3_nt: TGTGCCAGCAGTCCCCAGGACAGGGGGCCTTCCTACGAGCAGTACTTC
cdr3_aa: CASSPQDRGPSYEQYF

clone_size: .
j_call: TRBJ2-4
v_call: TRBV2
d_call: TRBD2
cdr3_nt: TGTGCCAGCAATGGGGGGGTTCGGGACATTCAGTACTTC
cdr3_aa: CASNGGVRDIQYF

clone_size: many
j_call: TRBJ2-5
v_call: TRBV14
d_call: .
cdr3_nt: TGTGCCAGCAGCCAAGATTACGGGATAGTCGGTGAGACCCAGTACTTC
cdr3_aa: CASSQDYGIVGETQYF

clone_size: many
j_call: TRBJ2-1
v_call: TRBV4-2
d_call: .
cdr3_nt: TGTGCCAGCAGCCAAAAGACCGGGGGCAACAATGAGCAGTTCTTC
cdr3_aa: CASSQKTGGNNEQFF

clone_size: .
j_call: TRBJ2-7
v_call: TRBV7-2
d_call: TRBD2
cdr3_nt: TGTGCCAGCAGCTTAGCCGCCGGGACTAGGACCTACGAGCAGTACTTC
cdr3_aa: CASSLAAGTRTYEQYF

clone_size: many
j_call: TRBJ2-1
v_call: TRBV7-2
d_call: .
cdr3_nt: TGTGCCAGCAGCTCGAAGCCGAGCGAATACAATGAGCAGTTCTTC
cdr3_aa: CASSSKPSEYNEQFF

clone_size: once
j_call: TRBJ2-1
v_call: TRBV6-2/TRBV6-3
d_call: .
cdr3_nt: TGTGCCAGCAGTTACACCTCGATTAACAGGTATCACAATGAGCAGTTCTTC
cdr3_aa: CASSYTSINRYHNEQFF

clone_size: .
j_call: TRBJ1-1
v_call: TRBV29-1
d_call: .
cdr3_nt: TGCAGCGTGGAGGGGATATGGACTGAAGCTTTCTTT
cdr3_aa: CSVEGIWTEAFF

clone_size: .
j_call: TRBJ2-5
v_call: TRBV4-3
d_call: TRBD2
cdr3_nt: TGCGCCAGCAGCCAAGATCGGCACGGGGGGGCGAGGGAGACCCAGTACTTC
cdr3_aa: CASSQDRHGGARETQYF

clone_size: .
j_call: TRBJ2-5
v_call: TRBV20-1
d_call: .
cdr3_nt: TGCAGTGCTACAGGAGGGCGAGAGACCCAGTACTTC
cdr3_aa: CSATGGRETQYF

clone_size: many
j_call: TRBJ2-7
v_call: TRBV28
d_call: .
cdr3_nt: TGTGCCAGTACGGGTGGGGGCCGTCTCCACGAGCAGTACTTC
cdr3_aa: CASTGGGRLHEQYF

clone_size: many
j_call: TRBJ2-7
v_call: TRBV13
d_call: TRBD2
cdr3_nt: TGTGCCAGCAGCTTATCCCGCGGGACTAGCAGAACCTACGAGCAGTACTTC
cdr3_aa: CASSLSRGTSRTYEQYF

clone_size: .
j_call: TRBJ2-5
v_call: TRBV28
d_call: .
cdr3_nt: TGTGCCAGCAGTCGTCCGGGGGGCGTTGAGACCCAGTACTTC
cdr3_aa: CASSRPGGVETQYF

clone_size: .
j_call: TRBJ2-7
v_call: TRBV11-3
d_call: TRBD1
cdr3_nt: TGTGCCAGCAGCCCGACGACAGGGGGCCCCTTCCCGAACGAGCAGTACTTC
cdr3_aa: CASSPTTGGPFPNEQYF

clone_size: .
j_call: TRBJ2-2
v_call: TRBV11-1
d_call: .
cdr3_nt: TGTGCCAGCAGCTCGACATATGCGAACACCGGGGAGCTGTTTTTT
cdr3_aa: CASSSTYANTGELFF

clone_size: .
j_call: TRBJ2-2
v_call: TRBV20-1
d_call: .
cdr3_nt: TGCAGTGCTAGAGATAGTTGGGTTTCCGCGAACACCGGGGAGCTGTTTTTT
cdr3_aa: CSARDSWVSANTGELFF

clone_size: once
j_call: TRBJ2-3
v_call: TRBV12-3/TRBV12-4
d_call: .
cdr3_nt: TGTGCCAGCAGTCTGGACCTGAGAGCAGATACGCAATATTTT
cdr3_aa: CASSLDLRADTQYF

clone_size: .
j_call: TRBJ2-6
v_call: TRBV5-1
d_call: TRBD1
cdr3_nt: TGCGCCAGCAGCACAGGGGATGGGGCCAACGTCCTGACTTTC
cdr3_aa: CASSTGDGANVLTF

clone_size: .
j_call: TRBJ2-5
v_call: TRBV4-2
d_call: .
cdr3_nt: TGTGCCAGCAGCCGCGAGTCCGGGGGCCAAGAGACCCAGTACTTC
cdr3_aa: CASSRESGGQETQYF

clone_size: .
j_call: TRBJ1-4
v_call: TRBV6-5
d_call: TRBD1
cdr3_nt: TGTGCCAGCAGTAGGAACAGGGGGCCAGATAATGAAAAACTGTTTTTT
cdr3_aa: CASSRNRGPDNEKLFF

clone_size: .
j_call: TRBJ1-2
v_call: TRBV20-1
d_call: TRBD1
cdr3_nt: TGCAGTGCTAGTTTGACAGGGGCCGACTATGGCTACACCTTC
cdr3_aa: CSASLTGADYGYTF

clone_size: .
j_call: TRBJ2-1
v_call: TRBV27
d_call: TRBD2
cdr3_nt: TGTGCCAGCAGAAGACCAGGACTAGCGGGAGCTGGGAATGAGCAGTTCTTC
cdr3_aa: CASRRPGLAGAGNEQFF

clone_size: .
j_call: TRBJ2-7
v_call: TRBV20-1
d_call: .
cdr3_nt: TGCAGTGCTAGAGATTCCTCAAACTGCGAGCAGTACTTC
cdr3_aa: CSARDSSNCEQYF

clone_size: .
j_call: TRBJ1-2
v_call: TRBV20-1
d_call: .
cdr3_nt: TGCAGTGCAGCGGAACTTAAGCGCTATGGCTACACCTTC
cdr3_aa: CSAAELKRYGYTF

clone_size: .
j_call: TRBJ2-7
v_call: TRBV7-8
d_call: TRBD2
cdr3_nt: TGTGCCAGCAGCCTTGCTTGGGCGGGAGGGCGCTACGAGCAGTACTTC
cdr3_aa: CASSLAWAGGRYEQYF

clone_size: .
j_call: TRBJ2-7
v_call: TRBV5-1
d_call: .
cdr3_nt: TGCGCCAGCAGCTTGGGAGAAGGGGTGCAGTACTTC
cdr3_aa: CASSLGEGVQYF

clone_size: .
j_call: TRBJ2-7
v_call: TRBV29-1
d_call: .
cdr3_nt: TGCAGCGTTGATTCCAGATACCGAATACGGACCTACGAGCAGTACTTC
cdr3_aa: CSVDSRYRIRTYEQYF

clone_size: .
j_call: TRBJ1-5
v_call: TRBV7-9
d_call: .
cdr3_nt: TGTGCCAGCAGCTTGGCTAATGGTCAGCCCCAGCATTTT
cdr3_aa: CASSLANGQPQHF

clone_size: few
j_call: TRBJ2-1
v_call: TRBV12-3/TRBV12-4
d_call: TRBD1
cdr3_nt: TGTGCCAGCAGTCGCGCCGGGACAGGGGACGGGGAGCAGTTCTTC
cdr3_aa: CASSRAGTGDGEQFF

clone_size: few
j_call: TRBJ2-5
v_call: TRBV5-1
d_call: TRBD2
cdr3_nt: TGCGCCAGCAGCTTGGGGGGGGGACCGTACCAAGAGACCCAGTACTTC
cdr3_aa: CASSLGGGPYQETQYF

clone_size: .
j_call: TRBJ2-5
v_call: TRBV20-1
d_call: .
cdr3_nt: TGCAGTGCTAGGATCGTCGGTTTGGCGCAAGAGACCCAGTACTTC
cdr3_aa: CSARIVGLAQETQYF